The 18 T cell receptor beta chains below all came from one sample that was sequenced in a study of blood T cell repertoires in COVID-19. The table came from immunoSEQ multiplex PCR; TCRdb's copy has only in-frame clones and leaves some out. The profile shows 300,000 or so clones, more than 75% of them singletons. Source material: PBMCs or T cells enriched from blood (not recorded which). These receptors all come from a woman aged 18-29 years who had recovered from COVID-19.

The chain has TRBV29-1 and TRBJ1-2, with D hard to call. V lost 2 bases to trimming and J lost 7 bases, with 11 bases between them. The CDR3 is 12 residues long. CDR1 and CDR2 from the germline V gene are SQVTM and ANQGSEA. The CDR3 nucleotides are TGCAGCGTTGAAAGGGAGGCGAGTGGCTACACCTTC. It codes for CSVEREASGYTF. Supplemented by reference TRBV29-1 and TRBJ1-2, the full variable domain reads SAVISQKPSRDICQRGTSLTIQCQVDSQVTMMFWYRQQPGQSLTLIATANQGSEATYESGFVIDKFPISRPNLTFSTLTVSNMSPEDSSIYLCSVEREASGYTFGSGTRLTVV.

Written as DNA, the CDR3 is TGCGCCAGCAGTGAGAATATCGGGGGGTTTCAGCCCCAGCATTTT. Amino acid sequence: CASSENIGGFQPQHF. The chain is built from TRBV10-2 and TRBJ1-5; tentative D call: TRBD1 (5 bases). Germline CDR1 and CDR2: WSHSY and SAAADI. CDR3 length: 15 residues. Between the trimmed V and J ends, which lost 2 bases and 6 bases, there was a span of 14 bases.

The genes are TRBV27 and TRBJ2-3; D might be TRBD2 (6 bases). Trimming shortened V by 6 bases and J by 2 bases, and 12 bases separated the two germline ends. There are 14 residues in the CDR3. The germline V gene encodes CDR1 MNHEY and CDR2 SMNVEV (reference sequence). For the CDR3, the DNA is TGTGCCAGCAGCCGACTAGGGCACACAGATACGCAGTATTTT. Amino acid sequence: CASSRLGHTDTQYF.

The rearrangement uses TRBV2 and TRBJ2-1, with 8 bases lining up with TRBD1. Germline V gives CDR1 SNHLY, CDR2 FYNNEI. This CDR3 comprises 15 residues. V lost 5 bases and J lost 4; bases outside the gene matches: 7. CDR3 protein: CASSTPGQVYNEQFF. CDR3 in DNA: TGTGCCAGCAGTACGCCGGGACAGGTTTACAATGAGCAGTTCTTC.

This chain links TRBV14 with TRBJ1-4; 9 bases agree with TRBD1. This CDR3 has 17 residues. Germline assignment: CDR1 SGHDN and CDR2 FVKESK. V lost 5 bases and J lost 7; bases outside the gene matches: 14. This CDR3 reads CASSATADRGRLEKLFF. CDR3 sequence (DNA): TGTGCCAGCAGCGCAACGGCGGACAGGGGTCGACTTGAAAAACTGTTTTTT.

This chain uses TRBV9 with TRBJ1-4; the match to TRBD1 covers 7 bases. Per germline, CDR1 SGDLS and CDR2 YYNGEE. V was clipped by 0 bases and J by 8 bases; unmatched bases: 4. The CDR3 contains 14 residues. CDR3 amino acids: CASSVGQGAEKLFF. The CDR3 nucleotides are TGTGCCAGCAGCGTAGGACAGGGAGCAGAAAAACTGTTTTTT.

The CDR3 DNA follows: TGTGCCAGCTCAGCAGGAACAGGGGACAATGAGCAGTTCTTC. It is translated as CASSAGTGDNEQFF. The chain is built from TRBV18 and TRBJ2-1; the match to TRBD1 covers 7 bases. CDR3 length equals 14 residues. Germline values: CDR1 KGHSH, CDR2 LQKENI. V gave up 5 bases and J gave up 5 bases; unmatched junction bases: 6.

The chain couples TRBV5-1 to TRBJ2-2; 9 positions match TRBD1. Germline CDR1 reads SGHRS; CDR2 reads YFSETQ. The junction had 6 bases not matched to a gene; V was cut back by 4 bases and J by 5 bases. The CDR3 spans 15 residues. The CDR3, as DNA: TGCGCCAGCAGCCAGTGGGACAGGGTAACCGGGGAGCTGTTTTTT. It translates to CASSQWDRVTGELFF.

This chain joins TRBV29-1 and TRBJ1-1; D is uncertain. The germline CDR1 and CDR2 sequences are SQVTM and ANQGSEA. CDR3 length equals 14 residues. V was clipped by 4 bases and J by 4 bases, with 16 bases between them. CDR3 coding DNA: TGCAGCGTTGGAGGCCCAGCTAGCGGCACTGAAGCTTTCTTT. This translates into CSVGGPASGTEAFF. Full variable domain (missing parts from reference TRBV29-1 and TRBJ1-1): SAVISQKPSRDICQRGTSLTIQCQVDSQVTMMFWYRQQPGQSLTLIATANQGSEATYESGFVIDKFPISRPNLTFSTLTVSNMSPEDSSIYLCSVGGPASGTEAFFGQGTRLTVV.

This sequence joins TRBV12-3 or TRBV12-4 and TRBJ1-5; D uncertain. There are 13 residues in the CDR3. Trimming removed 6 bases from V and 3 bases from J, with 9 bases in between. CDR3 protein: CASRYRDNQPQHF. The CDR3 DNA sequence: TGTGCCAGCAGGTACCGGGACAATCAGCCCCAGCATTTT.

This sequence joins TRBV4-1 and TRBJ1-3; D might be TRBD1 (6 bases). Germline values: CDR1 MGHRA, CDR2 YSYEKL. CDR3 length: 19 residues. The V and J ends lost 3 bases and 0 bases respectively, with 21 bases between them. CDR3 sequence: CASSQYSTGPTLSGNTIYF. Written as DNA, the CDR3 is TGCGCCAGCAGCCAGTATTCCACAGGGCCGACACTCTCTGGAAACACCATATATTTT.

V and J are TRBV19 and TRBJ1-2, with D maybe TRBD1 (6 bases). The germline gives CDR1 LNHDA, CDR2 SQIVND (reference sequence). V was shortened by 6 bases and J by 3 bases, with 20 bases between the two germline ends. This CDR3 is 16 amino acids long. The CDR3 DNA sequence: TGTGCCAGTAGCTACCTCCCAGGGGAAATTCACTATGGCTACACCTTC. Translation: CASSYLPGEIHYGYTF.

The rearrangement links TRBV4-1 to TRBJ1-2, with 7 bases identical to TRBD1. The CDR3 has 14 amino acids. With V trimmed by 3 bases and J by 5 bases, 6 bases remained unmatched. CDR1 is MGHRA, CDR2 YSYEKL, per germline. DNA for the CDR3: TGCGCCAGCAGCCACCCGGGACAGCGTTATGGCTACACCTTC. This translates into CASSHPGQRYGYTF.

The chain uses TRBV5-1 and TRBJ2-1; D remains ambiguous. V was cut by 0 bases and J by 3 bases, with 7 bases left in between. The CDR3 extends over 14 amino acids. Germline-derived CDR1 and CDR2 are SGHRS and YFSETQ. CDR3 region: CASSLEPFYNEQFF. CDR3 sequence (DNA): TGCGCCAGCAGCTTGGAGCCTTTCTACAATGAGCAGTTCTTC.

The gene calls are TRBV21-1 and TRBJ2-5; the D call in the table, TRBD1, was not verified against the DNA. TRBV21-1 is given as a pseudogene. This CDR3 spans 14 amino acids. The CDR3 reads CARGDRGVQETQYF. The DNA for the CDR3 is TGTGCCAGGGGAGACAGGGGCGTACAAGAGACCCAGTACTTC.

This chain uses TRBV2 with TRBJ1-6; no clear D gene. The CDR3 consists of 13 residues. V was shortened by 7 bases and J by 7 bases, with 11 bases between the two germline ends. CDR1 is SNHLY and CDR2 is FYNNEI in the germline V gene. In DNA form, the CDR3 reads TGTGCCAGCACCCATATGGAGAATTCACCCCTCCACTTT. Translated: CASTHMENSPLHF.

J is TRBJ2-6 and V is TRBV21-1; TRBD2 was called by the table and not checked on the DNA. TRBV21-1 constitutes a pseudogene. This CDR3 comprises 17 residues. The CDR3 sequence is CAQPPRVLLSGANVLTF. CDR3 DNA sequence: TGTGCCCAACCCCCGCGGGTCCTCCTCTCTGGGGCCAACGTCCTGACTTTC.

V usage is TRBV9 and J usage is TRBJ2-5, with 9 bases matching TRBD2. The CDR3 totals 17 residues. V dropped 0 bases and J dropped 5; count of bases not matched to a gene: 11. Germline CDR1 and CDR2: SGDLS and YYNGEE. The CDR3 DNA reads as TGTGCCAGCAGCGTAGATCAAGGCGGGGGGGCAGGGGAGACCCAGTACTTC. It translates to CASSVDQGGGAGETQYF.